The following is a T cell receptor beta chain sequence with its context. The data belong to a study of control samples from healthy donors and cancer patients. Assay: immunoSEQ multiplex PCR; the TCRdb copy retains only in-frame clones and omits some. The sample yields about 130,000 clones, roughly 94% seen once. Germline-derived CDR1 and CDR2 are WNHNN and SYGVQD (reference sequence). Between the trimmed V and J ends, which lost 0 bases and 9 bases, there was a span of 12 bases. The CDR3 runs to 13 residues. Specimen: PBMCs. The origin of this receptor is a man aged 55 to 69 with colorectal cancer. The chain combines TRBV10-1 with TRBJ2-7; D might be TRBD1 (5 bases). CDR3 coding DNA: TGCGCCAGCAGTGAGTCTGGGATCCAGGGGCAGTACTTC. Protein product: CASSESGIQGQYF.